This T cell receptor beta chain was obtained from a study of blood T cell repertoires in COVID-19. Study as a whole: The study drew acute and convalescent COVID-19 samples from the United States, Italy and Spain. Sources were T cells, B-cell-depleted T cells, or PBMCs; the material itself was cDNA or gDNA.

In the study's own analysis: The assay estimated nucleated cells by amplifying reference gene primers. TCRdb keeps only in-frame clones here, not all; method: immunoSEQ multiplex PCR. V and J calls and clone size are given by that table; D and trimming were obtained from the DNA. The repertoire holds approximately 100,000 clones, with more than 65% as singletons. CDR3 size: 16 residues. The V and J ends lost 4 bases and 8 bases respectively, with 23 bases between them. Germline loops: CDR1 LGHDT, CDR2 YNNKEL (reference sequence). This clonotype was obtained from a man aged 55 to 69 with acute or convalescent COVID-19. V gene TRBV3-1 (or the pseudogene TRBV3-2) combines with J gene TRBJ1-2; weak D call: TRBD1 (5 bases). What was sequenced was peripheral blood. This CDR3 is CASSPHTLRRVVGYTF. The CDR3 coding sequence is TGTGCCAGCAGCCCGCATACCCTTCGCAGGGTTGTCGGCTACACCTTC.